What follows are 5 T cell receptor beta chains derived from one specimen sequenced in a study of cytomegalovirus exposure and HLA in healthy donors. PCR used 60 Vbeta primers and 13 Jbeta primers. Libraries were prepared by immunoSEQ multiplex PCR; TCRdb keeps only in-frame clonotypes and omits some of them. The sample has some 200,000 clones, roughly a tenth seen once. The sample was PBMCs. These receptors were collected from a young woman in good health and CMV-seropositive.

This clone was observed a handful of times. Here the CDR3 DNA reads TGTGCCAGCAGCGCCCCGACAGGGCCGCAAGAGACCCAGTACTTC. Protein: CASSAPTGPQETQYF. This rearrangement joins TRBV13 to TRBJ2-5; 7 bases align to TRBD1. V trimming: 5 bases; J trimming: 2 bases; junction bases outside the gene matches: 8. CDR1 is PRHDT, CDR2 FYEKMQ, per germline (reference sequence). The CDR3 loop spans 15 amino acids. The full variable domain, in which reference TRBV13 and TRBJ2-5 provide the parts outside the CDR3, is AAGVIQSPRHLIKEKRETATLKCYPIPRHDTVYWYQQGPGQDPQFLISFYEKMQSDKGSIPDRFSAQQFSDYHSELNMSSLELGDSALYFCASSAPTGPQETQYFGPGTRLLVL.

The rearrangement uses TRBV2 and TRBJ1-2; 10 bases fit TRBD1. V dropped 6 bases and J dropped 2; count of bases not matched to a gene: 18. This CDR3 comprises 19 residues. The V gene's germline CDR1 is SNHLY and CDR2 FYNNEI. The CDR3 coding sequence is TGTGCCAGCAGAGGAACCCCCGGGACAGGGGAAAATATAAACTATGGCTACACCTTC. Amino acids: CASRGTPGTGENINYGYTF. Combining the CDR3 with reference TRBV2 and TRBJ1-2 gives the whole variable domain EPEVTQTPSHQVTQMGQEVILRCVPISNHLYFYWYRQILGQKVEFLVSFYNNEISEKSEIFDDQFSVERPDGSNFTLKIRSTKLEDSAMYFCASRGTPGTGENINYGYTFGSGTRLTVV.

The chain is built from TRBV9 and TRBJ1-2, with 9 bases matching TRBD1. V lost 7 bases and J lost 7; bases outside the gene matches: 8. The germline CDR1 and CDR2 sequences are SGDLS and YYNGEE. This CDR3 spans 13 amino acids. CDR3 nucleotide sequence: TGTGCCAGCCGAAATACAGGGGGCTTTGGCTACACCTTC. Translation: CASRNTGGFGYTF.

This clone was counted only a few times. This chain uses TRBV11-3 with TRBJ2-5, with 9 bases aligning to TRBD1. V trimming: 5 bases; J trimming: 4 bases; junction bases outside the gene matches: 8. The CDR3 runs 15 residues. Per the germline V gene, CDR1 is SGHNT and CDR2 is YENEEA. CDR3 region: CASSQGTGSGETQYF. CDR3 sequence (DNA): TGTGCCAGCAGCCAAGGGACAGGGTCTGGAGAGACCCAGTACTTC.

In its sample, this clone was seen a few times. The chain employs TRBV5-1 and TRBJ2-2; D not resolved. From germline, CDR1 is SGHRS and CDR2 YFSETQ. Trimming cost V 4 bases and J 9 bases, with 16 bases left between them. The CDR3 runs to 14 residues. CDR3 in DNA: TGCGCCAGCAGCCTGAGGAAGCCTGGTAGGGAGCTGTTTTTT. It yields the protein CASSLRKPGRELFF. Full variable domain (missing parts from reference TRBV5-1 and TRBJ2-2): KAGVTQTPRYLIKTRGQQVTLSCSPISGHRSVSWYQQTPGQGLQFLFEYFSETQRNKGNFPGRFSGRQFSNSRSEMNVSTLELGDSALYLCASSLRKPGRELFFGEGSRLTVL.